The T cell receptor (beta chain) described here comes from a study of CD8 T cells in Susac syndrome. Notes on the study in general: In Susac syndrome, CD8+ expansion was highest in TEMRA and active disease.

A single count supports this clonotype. Its antigen is still unknown. Fulfillment of recently defined diagnostic criteria for definite or probable disease was shown by the patients with Susac syndrome. RNA totalling roughly 0.5 to 1 ug underwent reverse transcription with random hexamers. The immunoSEQ assay covered 54 Vbeta and 13 Jbeta segments for CDR3. TCRdb reprocessed the immunoSEQ multiplex PCR reads with MiXCR, giving one entry per CDR3 protein. The sample shows fewer than 90,000 distinct CDR3 sequences, 90% to 95% of them seen only once. Trimming pared 3 bases from V and 1 base from J, leaving 9 bases between. Germline-derived CDR1 and CDR2 are SEHNR and FQNEAQ (reference sequence). The CDR3 loop spans 14 amino acids.

V and J are TRBV7-9 and TRBJ2-5, with D perhaps matching TRBD1 (5 bases). The sequence derives from a human donor with Susac syndrome. Sequenced sample: CD8+ T cells from PBMCs. The DNA of the CDR3 is TGTGCCAGCAGCTTCATGACAGCCCAAGAGACCCAGTACTTC. Amino acid sequence: CASSFMTAQETQYF.